One sample yielded the 5 T cell receptor beta chains listed below, sequenced in a study of human T cells and chemical hapten exposure. TCRdb independently ran MiXCR on the RACE reads; one entry per CDR3 protein. The sample consists of about 60,000 distinct CDR3 sequences, approximately 10% of them appearing once. The sample's time point: pre-sensitization, week 0. Treatment of the sample: therapeutic diphenylcyclopropenone sensitization with weekly scalp DPC. Sequencing used whole blood, obtained in connection with sensitization to the hapten diphenylcyclopropenone (DPC). Source of these receptors: a middle-aged woman with alopecia areata. Some clones in this sample may be carry-over from other donors' samples.

This clonotype was counted between two and nine times. The chain combines TRBV7-2 with TRBJ1-1, with D perhaps TRBD1 (5 bases). Germline CDR1 SGHTA, CDR2 FQGNSA. This CDR3 has 13 amino acids. V lost 1 base, J lost 4 bases, and 7 bases lay in between. This chain's CDR3 is CASSLEGSTEAFF. The CDR3 nucleotides are TGTGCCAGCAGCTTAGAGGGGAGCACTGAAGCTTTCTTT.

Only a few counts were recorded for this clonotype. The chain couples TRBV6-5 to TRBJ1-1, with 9 bases matching TRBD1. This CDR3 region has 16 residues. The germline V gene encodes CDR1 MNHEY and CDR2 SVGAGI. The ends lost 6 bases at V and 10 bases at J; junction bases unmatched: 18. CDR3 region: CASRPDYSRDRVGAFF. CDR3 nucleotides: TGTGCCAGCAGGCCGGACTATAGCCGGGACAGGGTGGGAGCTTTCTTT.

This clonotype was recorded only once. The chain recombines TRBV9 with TRBJ1-1; no clear D. This CDR3 contains 14 residues. Trimming removed 0 bases at V and 3 bases at J, with 9 bases between. Germline V gives CDR1 SGDLS, CDR2 YYNGEE. CDR3 coding DNA: TGTGCCAGCAGCGTAGGGACGGTTCACACTGAAGCTTTCTTT. Protein: CASSVGTVHTEAFF.

This clonotype showed up many times. This chain connects TRBV12-3 or TRBV12-4 to TRBJ2-3; no definite D call. Trimming cost V 3 bases and J 4 bases, with 5 bases left between them. The CDR3 length is 12 residues. CDR3: CASSFNSDTQYF. The CDR3 DNA sequence: TGTGCCAGCAGTTTTAACTCAGATACGCAGTATTTT.

The table lists this clonotype with many counts. The chain has TRBV5-1 and TRBJ2-2; possible D gene TRBD1, 5 bases. The CDR3 runs 15 residues. The V end lost 0 bases, the J end lost 5 bases, and 11 bases lay between the germline ends. CDR1 is SGHRS and CDR2 is YFSETQ in the germline V gene. The CDR3 sequence is CASSLARPGTGELFF. Written as DNA, the CDR3 is TGCGCCAGCAGCTTGGCCCGCCCAGGGACCGGGGAGCTGTTTTTT.